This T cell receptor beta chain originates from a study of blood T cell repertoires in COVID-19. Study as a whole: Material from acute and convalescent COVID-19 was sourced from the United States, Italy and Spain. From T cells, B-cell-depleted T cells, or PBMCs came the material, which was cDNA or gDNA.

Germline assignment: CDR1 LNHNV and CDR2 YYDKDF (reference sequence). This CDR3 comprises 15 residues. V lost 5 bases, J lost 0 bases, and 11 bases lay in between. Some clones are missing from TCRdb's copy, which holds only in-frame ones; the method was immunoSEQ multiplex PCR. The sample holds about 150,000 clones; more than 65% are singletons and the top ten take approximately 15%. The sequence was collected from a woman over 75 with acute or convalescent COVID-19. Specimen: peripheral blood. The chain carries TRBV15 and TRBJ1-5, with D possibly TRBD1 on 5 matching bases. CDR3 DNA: TGTGCCACCAGCTCCCAGGGATTTAGCAATCAGCCCCAGCATTTT. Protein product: CATSSQGFSNQPQHF.